This entry lists 21 T cell receptor beta chains sequenced from one sample in a study of patients and donors after allogeneic stem cell transplantation. TCRdb called the RT-PCR reads again in MiXCR, with one record for every CDR3 protein. The sample includes about 34,000 distinct CDR3 sequences, 35% to 40% of them seen just once. The sample comprised blood, either unsorted or a sorted T cell fraction (not recorded which). These receptors came from a human donor who was either an allogeneic HSCT recipient or a stem cell or donor lymphocyte infusion donor (not recorded which). It is not recorded whose cells these are; they may come from a transplant donor.

The sample holds a few counts of this clonotype. V and J are TRBV20-1 and TRBJ1-1; D is unresolved. V was shortened by 3 bases and J by 0 bases, with 14 bases between the two germline ends. CDR3 length: 15 residues. Germline assignment: CDR1 DFQATT and CDR2 SNEGSKA (reference sequence). The CDR3 region is CSASIGRVMNTEAFF. In nucleotides, the CDR3 is TGCAGTGCTAGTATAGGGCGGGTAATGAACACTGAAGCTTTCTTT.

The V call is TRBV5-1, the J call TRBJ2-2, with D unresolved. The CDR3 has 14 residues. The V end was cut by 4 bases, the J end by 4 bases, with 11 bases between. Per germline, CDR1 SGHRS and CDR2 YFSETQ. CDR3 amino acids: CASSLTKFTGELFF. The CDR3 nucleotides are TGCGCCAGCAGCCTGACAAAATTCACCGGGGAGCTGTTTTTT.

This clonotype was observed a handful of times. The V gene is TRBV7-2, the J gene TRBJ1-5; 7 bases align to TRBD1. V lost 0 bases to trimming and J lost 2 bases; unmatched junction nucleotides: 1. The CDR3 totals 15 residues. The germline V gene has CDR1 SGHTA and CDR2 FQGNSA. The CDR3 bases are TGTGCCAGCAGCTTAGCAGGGGGCGGCAATCAGCCCCAGCATTTT. Its protein product is CASSLAGGGNQPQHF.

In the case of this clonotype: At one end the junction does not follow the germline gene, possibly because of a read error. V usage is TRBV11-1 and J usage is TRBJ2-3; 10 bases fit TRBD2. CDR1 and CDR2 from the germline V gene are SGHAT and FQDESV (reference sequence). The CDR3 loop spans 17 amino acids. The CDR3 region is CASSLATAGGRKDMQYF. CDR3 nucleotides: TGTGCCAGCAGCTTAGCAACAGCGGGGGGGCGCAAAGATATGCAGTATTTT.

The chain has TRBV5-1 and TRBJ2-7, with unresolved D. This CDR3 has 14 residues. V shed 0 bases and J shed 3 bases, with 10 bases lying between them. The germline V gene has CDR1 SGHRS and CDR2 YFSETQ. The CDR3 bases are TGCGCCAGCAGCTTGGACACACAAGGCTACGAGCAGTACTTC. Translation: CASSLDTQGYEQYF.

The genes are TRBV20-1 and TRBJ1-1; D is unresolved. The germline gives CDR1 DFQATT, CDR2 SNEGSKA (reference sequence). The CDR3 has 14 residues. The V and J ends lost 4 bases and 1 base respectively, with 13 bases between them. The DNA for the CDR3 is TGCAGTGCTACCTTAGTCTTGACGAACACTGAAGCTTTCTTT. Protein product: CSATLVLTNTEAFF.

J is TRBJ1-1 and V is TRBV27; 9 bases fit TRBD1. The CDR3 consists of 15 residues. The trim removed 2 bases at V and 1 base at J, leaving 2 bases unmatched. The germline CDR1 and CDR2 sequences are MNHEY and SMNVEV (reference sequence). DNA for the CDR3: TGTGCCAGCAGTTTAGGACAGGGGCGGAACACTGAAGCTTTCTTT. Amino acid sequence: CASSLGQGRNTEAFF.

The gene calls are TRBV12-3 or TRBV12-4 and TRBJ2-3; tentatively, D is TRBD1 or TRBD2 (6 bases each). V was clipped by 8 bases and J by 3 bases, with 9 bases between them. The CDR3 length is 12 residues. The CDR3 DNA follows: TGTGCCAGCGGAGGGGGAACAGATACGCAGTATTTT. It translates to CASGGGTDTQYF.

The chain combines TRBV12-3 or TRBV12-4 with TRBJ1-2; TRBD1 is a possible D gene (5 bases). This CDR3 spans 13 amino acids. V shed 5 bases and J shed 2 bases, with 9 bases lying between them. DNA of the CDR3: TGTGCCAGCAGTACAGGAAGAAACTATGGCTACACCTTC. This sequence encodes CASSTGRNYGYTF.

In its sample, this clonotype is medium-sized. The rearrangement uses TRBV7-7 and TRBJ1-4; the D is unclear. CDR3 length: 15 residues. Germline CDR1 is SSHAT and CDR2 is FNYEAQ (reference sequence). V lost 5 bases, J lost 5 bases, and 15 bases lay in between. The CDR3 region has the DNA TGTGCCAGCAGCCTGAACCGGGCCGAGAATGAAAAACTGTTTTTT. This gives the protein CASSLNRAENEKLFF. The complete variable domain, with remaining parts taken from reference TRBV7-7 and TRBJ1-4, reads GAGVSQSPRYKVTKRGQDVTLRCDPISSHATLYWYQQALGQGPEFLTYFNYEAQPDKSGLPSDRFSAERPEGSISTLTIQRTEQRDSAMYRCASSLNRAENEKLFFGSGTQLSVL.

The CDR3, as DNA: TGTGCCAGCAGGGCCGACAGGGATAATGAAAAACTGTTTTTT. It codes for CASRADRDNEKLFF. The genes are TRBV2 and TRBJ1-4, with TRBD1 matching over 7 bases. V shed 6 bases and J 4 bases; nucleotides not matched to a gene: 5. The CDR3 is 14 residues long. Germline V gene lookup returns CDR1 SNHLY and CDR2 FYNNEI.

The rearrangement joins TRBV20-1 to TRBJ1-6; D gene uncertain. Looked up from germline, CDR1 is DFQATT and CDR2 is SNEGSKA (reference sequence). This CDR3 is built from 14 residues. Between the trimmed V and J ends, which lost 6 bases and 1 base, there was a span of 10 bases. As DNA, the CDR3 is TGCAGTGCAGGGTCGAGTTCCTATAATTCACCCCTCCACTTT. Its protein is CSAGSSSYNSPLHF.

This clonotype was counted a few times. The chain joins TRBV27 to TRBJ2-7, with D hard to call. The CDR3 is 15 residues long. The ends were cut back, 3 bases at V and 2 bases at J, with 14 bases in the middle. CDR1 and CDR2 (germline): MNHEY, SMNVEV (reference sequence). The CDR3 DNA is TGTGCCAGCAGTTTTTTAACACGGAATCCCTACGAGCAGTACTTC. Protein product: CASSFLTRNPYEQYF.

V is TRBV6-2 or TRBV6-3 and J is TRBJ1-5, with D possibly being TRBD1 (6 bases). V dropped 6 bases and J dropped 1 base, with 19 bases sitting between them. CDR3 length: 17 residues. Germline loops: CDR1 MNHEY, CDR2 SVGEGT. CDR3 loop: CASSSTLGGRSNQPQHF. CDR3 nucleotide sequence: TGTGCCAGCAGCTCTACCCTCGGGGGGCGAAGCAATCAGCCCCAGCATTTT.

This rearrangement joins TRBV20-1 to TRBJ1-1; D is perhaps TRBD1 (6 bases). Trimming removed 3 bases at V and 1 base at J, with 6 bases between. The CDR3 covers 12 residues. Germline CDR1 and CDR2: DFQATT and SNEGSKA (reference sequence). Here the CDR3 reads CSARTGNTEAFF. The CDR3 nucleotides are TGCAGTGCTAGGACAGGGAACACTGAAGCTTTCTTT.

This clonotype was detected ten times or more. The rearrangement links TRBV10-3 to TRBJ1-1; 12 nucleotides agree with TRBD1. V lost 2 bases, J lost 1 base, and 2 bases stayed unmatched. This CDR3 is built from 16 residues. Germline V gives CDR1 ENHRY, CDR2 SYGVKD. CDR3 nucleotide sequence: TGTGCCATCAGTGAGAGGGACAGGGGGCCGAACACTGAAGCTTTCTTT. Its translation: CAISERDRGPNTEAFF.

The CDR3 coding sequence is TGCAGCGTTGAAGGGGAGAATGTTTTCAATGAGCAGTTCTTC. This encodes CSVEGENVFNEQFF. The chain carries TRBV29-1 and TRBJ2-1, with D maybe TRBD2 (5 bases). Trimming pared 1 base from V and 6 bases from J, leaving 13 bases between. CDR3 length equals 14 residues. Germline values: CDR1 SQVTM, CDR2 ANQGSEA.

The rearrangement uses TRBV20-1 and TRBJ2-3, with 8 bases matching TRBD2. This CDR3 region has 13 residues. Germline V gene sequence: CDR1 DFQATT, CDR2 SNEGSKA (reference sequence). The ends lost 6 bases at V and 6 bases at J; junction bases unmatched: 8. This CDR3 reads CSATSGRGDTQYF. CDR3 nucleotides: TGCAGTGCCACAAGCGGGAGAGGGGATACGCAGTATTTT.

There are a few counts of this clonotype. V usage is TRBV24-1 and J usage is TRBJ1-1; possibly TRBD1 for D (5 bases). CDR1 and CDR2 from the germline V gene are KGHDR and SFDVKD. Trimming removed 3 bases at V and 1 base at J, with 11 bases between. CDR3 length equals 15 residues. CDR3 sequence: CATSDPATGNTEAFF. CDR3 in DNA: TGTGCCACCAGTGATCCGGCAACAGGGAACACTGAAGCTTTCTTT.

The chain couples TRBV7-9 to TRBJ2-5; D not certain. Germline V gene sequence: CDR1 SEHNR, CDR2 FQNEAQ (reference sequence). The CDR3 is made up of 12 amino acids. The V end was cut by 2 bases, the J end by 6 bases, with 7 bases between. CDR3 region: CASSLNRKTQYF. CDR3 coding DNA: TGTGCCAGCAGCTTAAACAGAAAGACCCAGTACTTC. Full variable domain (missing parts from reference TRBV7-9 and TRBJ2-5): DTGVSQNPRHKITKRGQNVTFRCDPISEHNRLYWYRQTLGQGPEFLTYFQNEAQLEKSRLLSDRFSAERPKGSFSTLEIQRTEQGDSAMYLCASSLNRKTQYFGPGTRLLVL.

The chain joins TRBV24-1 to TRBJ2-5; 9 positions agree with TRBD1. CDR1 and CDR2 (germline): KGHDR, SFDVKD. This CDR3 spans 14 amino acids. J lost 6 bases, V lost 9 bases, and 10 bases had no gene match. As DNA, the CDR3 is TGTGCCACCGCTGAGGACAGGGGTCGGAAGACCCAGTACTTC. Its translation: CATAEDRGRKTQYF.